The clone carrying this T cell receptor (beta chain) was detected ten times or more. What it binds is not known. This specimen comes from a study of T cell repertoires in cytomegalovirus infection. At the level of the study: Signatures in public TCR beta sequences pointed to both CMV infection and matching HLA type. Study-wide points: Cumulative frequency of public TCR beta families picked out carriers of CMV plus the relevant HLA. Ex vivo, HLA-C-restricted CMV-specific TCR beta clonotypes prevailed over the rest of the response.

V lost 3 bases to trimming and J lost 7 bases, with 1 base between them. The CDR3 covers 11 residues. Germline V gives CDR1 LGHNT, CDR2 FRNRAP. TCRdb re-derived calls from the reads in MiXCR, one entry per CDR3 protein. The data show 480,000 or so distinct CDR3 sequences, with about 11% seen just once and 9.5% to 13% held by the top ten. This rearrangement joins TRBV12-5 to TRBJ1-6; D gene unclear. Input material: PBMCs. This receptor was taken from a human donor in good health (CMV status not recorded). Some clones in this sample may be carry-over from other donors' samples. CDR3 residues: CASGFNSPLHF. The DNA for the CDR3 is TGTGCTAGTGGTTTCAATTCACCCCTCCACTTT.